Listed below are T cell receptor beta chains from one sample, sequenced in a study of beta chain features in type 1 diabetes. Method: immunoSEQ multiplex PCR; TCRdb's copy keeps in-frame clones and lacks some. The table shows roughly 160,000 clones, with approximately 8% occurring only once. Material: central memory CD4+ T cells from blood. All receptors come from a man aged 18 to 30 with type 1 diabetes. Each CDR3 is given with its conserved first and last residue. D genes are given only for firm matches. Where a row states a size, it is once, few, many or the class of an expanded clone; other rows omit it.

d_gene: TRBD2
v_gene: TRBV7-6
len: 15
j_gene: TRBJ2-7
abundance: NA
CDR3aa: CASSLGGSWSYEQYF
CDR3nt: TGTGCCAGCAGCTTAGGCGGGAGCTGGTCCTACGAGCAGTACTTC

d_gene: NA
v_gene: TRBV5-1
len: 10
j_gene: TRBJ2-5
abundance: NA
CDR3aa: CATEKETQYF
CDR3nt: TGCGCCACCGAGAAAGAGACCCAGTACTTC

d_gene: TRBD1
v_gene: TRBV5-1
len: 14
j_gene: TRBJ1-2
abundance: NA
CDR3aa: CASSPGQGEGGYTF
CDR3nt: TGCGCCAGCAGCCCGGGACAGGGGGAGGGTGGCTACACCTTC

d_gene: TRBD1
v_gene: TRBV11-2
len: 15
j_gene: TRBJ1-4
abundance: NA
CDR3aa: CASSLGQGAAEKLFF
CDR3nt: TGTGCCAGCAGCTTAGGTCAGGGGGCCGCTGAAAAACTGTTTTTT

d_gene: NA
v_gene: TRBV19
len: 16
j_gene: TRBJ1-5
abundance: NA
CDR3aa: CASSTLGHDGNQPQHF
CDR3nt: TGTGCCAGTAGTACCCTCGGACATGATGGCAATCAGCCCCAGCATTTT

d_gene: NA
v_gene: TRBV11-2
len: 12
j_gene: TRBJ2-2
abundance: NA
CDR3aa: CASRASGGELFF
CDR3nt: TGTGCCAGCAGGGCGAGCGGAGGGGAGCTGTTTTTT

d_gene: TRBD2
v_gene: TRBV18
len: 16
j_gene: TRBJ2-3
abundance: NA
CDR3aa: CASSPRAGGPTDTQYF
CDR3nt: TGTGCCAGCTCACCTAGAGCGGGAGGGCCCACAGATACGCAGTATTTT

d_gene: TRBD1
v_gene: TRBV28
len: 15
j_gene: TRBJ1-2
abundance: NA
CDR3aa: CASSLSTRGRGGYTF
CDR3nt: TGTGCCAGCAGTTTATCGACCAGGGGGCGGGGAGGCTACACCTTC

d_gene: TRBD1
v_gene: TRBV30
len: 14
j_gene: TRBJ2-3
abundance: NA
CDR3aa: CAWTLGQGRDTQYF
CDR3nt: TGTGCCTGGACCCTTGGACAGGGCAGAGATACGCAGTATTTT

d_gene: TRBD1
v_gene: TRBV27
len: 15
j_gene: TRBJ2-7
abundance: few
CDR3aa: CASSSGQARSYEQYF
CDR3nt: TGTGCCAGCAGCTCGGGACAGGCTCGCTCCTACGAGCAGTACTTC

d_gene: TRBD1
v_gene: TRBV4-1
len: 15
j_gene: TRBJ1-4
abundance: NA
CDR3aa: CASSQTTGASEKLFF
CDR3nt: TGCGCCAGCAGCCAAACGACAGGGGCGAGTGAAAAACTGTTTTTT

d_gene: NA
v_gene: TRBV18
len: 15
j_gene: TRBJ2-7
abundance: NA
CDR3aa: CASSLVGESSYEQYF
CDR3nt: TGTGCCAGCTCACTGGTCGGAGAGAGCTCCTACGAGCAGTACTTC

d_gene: NA
v_gene: TRBV9
len: 14
j_gene: TRBJ1-5
abundance: few
CDR3aa: CASSVGGAQQPQHF
CDR3nt: TGTGCCAGCAGCGTAGGCGGGGCCCAACAGCCCCAGCATTTT

d_gene: NA
v_gene: TRBV29-1
len: 14
j_gene: TRBJ1-2
abundance: NA
CDR3aa: CSAAGRGKNYGYTF
CDR3nt: TGCAGCGCCGCCGGCAGGGGCAAAAACTATGGCTACACCTTC

d_gene: NA
v_gene: TRBV1
len: 16
j_gene: TRBJ2-1
abundance: few
CDR3aa: CTSSQAWASGGREQFF
CDR3nt: TGCACCAGCAGCCAAGCTTGGGCTAGCGGGGGTCGGGAGCAGTTCTTC

d_gene: TRBD1
v_gene: TRBV18
len: 21
j_gene: TRBJ2-6
abundance: NA
CDR3aa: CASSQLPGQGASTSGANVLTF
CDR3nt: TGTGCCAGCTCGCAACTTCCTGGACAGGGGGCGAGTACGTCTGGGGCCAACGTCCTGACTTTC

d_gene: NA
v_gene: TRBV28
len: 17
j_gene: TRBJ2-3
abundance: few
CDR3aa: CASSPRWGGGSTDTQYF
CDR3nt: TGTGCCAGCAGCCCCCGTTGGGGTGGCGGGAGCACAGATACGCAGTATTTT

d_gene: TRBD1
v_gene: TRBV5-1
len: 15
j_gene: TRBJ1-4
abundance: NA
CDR3aa: CASSQETGTNEKLFF
CDR3nt: TGCGCCAGCAGCCAAGAGACAGGGACTAATGAAAAACTGTTTTTT

d_gene: NA
v_gene: TRBV9
len: 14
j_gene: TRBJ1-5
abundance: many
CDR3aa: CASSDGQGSQPQHF
CDR3nt: TGTGCCAGCAGCGATGGGCAGGGTAGCCAGCCCCAGCATTTT

d_gene: TRBD1
v_gene: TRBV2
len: 15
j_gene: TRBJ1-2
abundance: few
CDR3aa: CASSEQGQGAHGYTF
CDR3nt: TGTGCCAGCAGTGAACAGGGACAGGGGGCGCATGGCTACACCTTC

d_gene: NA
v_gene: TRBV30
len: 15
j_gene: TRBJ2-7
abundance: NA
CDR3aa: CAWDVGGDRFYEQYF
CDR3nt: TGTGCCTGGGACGTTGGGGGCGACAGATTTTACGAGCAGTACTTC

d_gene: TRBD1
v_gene: TRBV4-3
len: 15
j_gene: TRBJ1-2
abundance: few
CDR3aa: CASSQGQSGDYGYTF
CDR3nt: TGCGCCAGCAGCCAGGGACAGTCGGGCGATTATGGCTACACCTTC

d_gene: TRBD2
v_gene: TRBV2
len: 16
j_gene: TRBJ2-3
abundance: NA
CDR3aa: CASSLGLAGAGDTQYF
CDR3nt: TGTGCCAGCAGCTTGGGACTAGCGGGAGCGGGAGATACGCAGTATTTT

d_gene: NA
v_gene: TRBV28
len: 13
j_gene: TRBJ1-1
abundance: NA
CDR3aa: CASTRLALAEAFF
CDR3nt: TGTGCCAGCACCCGCCTGGCCCTGGCTGAAGCTTTCTTT

d_gene: NA
v_gene: TRBV5-1
len: 13
j_gene: TRBJ2-1
abundance: few
CDR3aa: CASSLEVGAGQFF
CDR3nt: TGCGCCAGCAGCTTGGAGGTTGGGGCTGGGCAGTTCTTC

d_gene: NA
v_gene: TRBV30
len: 14
j_gene: TRBJ2-7
abundance: NA
CDR3aa: CAWSVRRGGYEQYF
CDR3nt: TGTGCCTGGAGTGTACGCAGGGGAGGGTACGAGCAGTACTTC

d_gene: NA
v_gene: TRBV30
len: 14
j_gene: TRBJ2-5
abundance: few
CDR3aa: CAWRPLGLQETQYF
CDR3nt: TGTGCCTGGAGGCCCCTGGGACTCCAAGAGACCCAGTACTTC

d_gene: NA
v_gene: TRBV5-6
len: 13
j_gene: TRBJ1-1
abundance: NA
CDR3aa: CASSADTNTEAFF
CDR3nt: TGTGCCAGCAGCGCCGACACGAACACTGAAGCTTTCTTT

d_gene: NA
v_gene: TRBV5-6
len: 12
j_gene: TRBJ2-3
abundance: few
CDR3aa: CASSLEGGTQYF
CDR3nt: TGTGCCAGCAGCTTGGAAGGGGGTACGCAGTATTTT

d_gene: NA
v_gene: TRBV30
len: 13
j_gene: TRBJ2-1
abundance: NA
CDR3aa: CAWRQEGANEQFF
CDR3nt: TGTGCCTGGAGGCAGGAGGGGGCTAATGAGCAGTTCTTC

d_gene: NA
v_gene: TRBV6-5
len: 13
j_gene: TRBJ2-7
abundance: NA
CDR3aa: CASSRSLVGEQYF
CDR3nt: TGTGCCAGCAGTCGGTCCCTGGTCGGCGAGCAGTACTTC

d_gene: TRBD2
v_gene: TRBV11-2
len: 15
j_gene: TRBJ2-3
abundance: NA
CDR3aa: CASSRLRTSEDTQYF
CDR3nt: TGTGCCAGCAGCCGATTAAGGACTAGCGAAGATACGCAGTATTTT